This T cell receptor (beta chain) came from a study of blood T cell repertoires in COVID-19. Trimming took off 7 bases at V and 6 bases at J, with 23 bases between the two ends. CDR1 SGHRS and CDR2 YFSETQ come from the germline V gene. The CDR3 spans 15 residues. Some clones are missing from TCRdb's copy, which holds only in-frame ones; the method was immunoSEQ multiplex PCR. Altogether hundreds of thousands of clones are present, 84% being singletons, with the ten largest covering approximately 6.2%. Sequencing input: PBMCs or T cells enriched from blood (not recorded which). The TCR was taken from a woman aged 40-49 years who had recovered from COVID-19. This chain joins TRBV5-1 and TRBJ2-7; possibly TRBD1 for D (6 bases). The CDR3 region is CASSVLGQFSGEQYV. The CDR3 DNA sequence: TGCGCCAGCTCCGTACTAGGACAGTTTTCGGGCGAGCAGTACGTC.